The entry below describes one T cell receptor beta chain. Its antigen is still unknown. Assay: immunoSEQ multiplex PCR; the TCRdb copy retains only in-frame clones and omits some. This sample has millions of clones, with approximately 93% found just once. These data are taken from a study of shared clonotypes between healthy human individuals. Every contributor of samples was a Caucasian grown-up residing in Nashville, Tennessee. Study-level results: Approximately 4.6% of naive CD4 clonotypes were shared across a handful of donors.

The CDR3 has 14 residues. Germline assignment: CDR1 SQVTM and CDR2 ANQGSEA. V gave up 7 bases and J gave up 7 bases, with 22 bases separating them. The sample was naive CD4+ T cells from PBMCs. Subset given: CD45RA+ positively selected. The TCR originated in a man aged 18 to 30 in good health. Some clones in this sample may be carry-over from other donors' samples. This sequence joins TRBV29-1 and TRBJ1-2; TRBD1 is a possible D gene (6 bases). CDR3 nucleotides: TGCAGCGCGACTGGGGAGGGGGGCGCGAGTGGCTACACCTTC. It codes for CSATGEGGASGYTF.